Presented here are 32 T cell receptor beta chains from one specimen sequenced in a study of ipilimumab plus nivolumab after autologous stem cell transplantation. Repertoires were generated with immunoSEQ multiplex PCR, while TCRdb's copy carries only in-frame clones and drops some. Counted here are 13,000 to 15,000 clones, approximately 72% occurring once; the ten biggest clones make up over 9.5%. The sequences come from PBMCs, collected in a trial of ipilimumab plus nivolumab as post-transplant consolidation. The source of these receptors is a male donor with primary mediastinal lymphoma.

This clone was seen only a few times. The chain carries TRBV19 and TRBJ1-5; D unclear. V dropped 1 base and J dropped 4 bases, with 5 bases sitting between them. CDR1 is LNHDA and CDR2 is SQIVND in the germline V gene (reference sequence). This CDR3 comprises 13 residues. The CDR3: CASSIAGNQPQHF. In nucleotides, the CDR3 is TGTGCCAGTAGTATAGCAGGAAATCAGCCCCAGCATTTT.

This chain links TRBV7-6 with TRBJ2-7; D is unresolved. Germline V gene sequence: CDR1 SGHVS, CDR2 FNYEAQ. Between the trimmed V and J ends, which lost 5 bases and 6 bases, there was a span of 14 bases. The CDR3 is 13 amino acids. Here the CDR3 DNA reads TGTGCCAGCAGCCCCCCTAAAAGCGCCGAGCAGTACTTC. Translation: CASSPPKSAEQYF.

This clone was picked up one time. CDR3 nucleotides: TGTGCCAGCAGCTTAGATGGGAACAGCCATGAGCAGTTCTTC. It translates to CASSLDGNSHEQFF. This chain connects TRBV11-2 to TRBJ2-1; D gene uncertain. V was shortened by 0 bases and J by 8 bases, with 11 bases between the two germline ends. CDR3 length: 14 residues. The germline CDR1 and CDR2 sequences are SGHAT and FQNNGV.

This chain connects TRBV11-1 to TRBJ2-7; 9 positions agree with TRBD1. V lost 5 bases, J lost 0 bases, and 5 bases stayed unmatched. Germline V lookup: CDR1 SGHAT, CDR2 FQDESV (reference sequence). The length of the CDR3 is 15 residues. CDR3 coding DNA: TGTGCCAGCAGCGGTACAGGGGGCGCCTCCTACGAGCAGTACTTC. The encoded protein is CASSGTGGASYEQYF.

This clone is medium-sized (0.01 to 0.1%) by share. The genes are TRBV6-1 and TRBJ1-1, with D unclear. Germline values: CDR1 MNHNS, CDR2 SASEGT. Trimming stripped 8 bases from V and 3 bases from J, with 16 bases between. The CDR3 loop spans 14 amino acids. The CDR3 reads CASHPRREDTEAFF. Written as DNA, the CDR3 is TGTGCCAGCCACCCTAGGAGGGAGGACACTGAAGCTTTCTTT.

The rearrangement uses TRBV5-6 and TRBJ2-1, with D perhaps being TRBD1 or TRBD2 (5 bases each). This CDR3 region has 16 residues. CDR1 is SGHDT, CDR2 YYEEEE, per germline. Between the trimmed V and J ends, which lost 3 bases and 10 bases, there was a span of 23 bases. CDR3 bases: TGTGCCAGCAGCTCACGCCGGGACCACGGAGAATACGAGCAGTTCTTC. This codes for CASSSRRDHGEYEQFF.

The CDR3 reads CASSLGGQGRSHSPLHF. DNA of the CDR3: TGTGCCAGCAGCTTAGGGGGACAGGGGAGAAGTCATTCACCCCTCCACTTT. This rearrangement joins TRBV7-9 to TRBJ1-6, with 10 bases matching TRBD1. The CDR3 covers 17 residues. V lost 1 base and J lost 8; bases outside the gene matches: 8. Germline CDR1 is SEHNR and CDR2 is FQNEAQ (reference sequence).

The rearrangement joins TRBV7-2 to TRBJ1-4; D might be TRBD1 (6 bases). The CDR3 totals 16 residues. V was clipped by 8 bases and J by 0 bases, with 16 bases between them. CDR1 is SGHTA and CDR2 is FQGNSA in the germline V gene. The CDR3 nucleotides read TGTGCCAGCTCGGGACACAGCACTGCAACTAATGAAAAACTGTTTTTT. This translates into CASSGHSTATNEKLFF.

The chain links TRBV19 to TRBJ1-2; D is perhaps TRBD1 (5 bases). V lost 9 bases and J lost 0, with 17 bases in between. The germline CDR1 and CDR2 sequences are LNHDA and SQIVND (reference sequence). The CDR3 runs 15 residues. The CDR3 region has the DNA TGTGCCAGCAATCGGGAGACAGATTCTAACTATGGCTACACCTTC. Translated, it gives CASNRETDSNYGYTF. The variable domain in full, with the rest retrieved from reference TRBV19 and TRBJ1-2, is DGGITQSPKYLFRKEGQNVTLSCEQNLNHDAMYWYRQDPGQGLRLIYYSQIVNDFQKGDIAEGYSVSREKKESFPLTVTSAQKNPTAFYLCASNRETDSNYGYTFGSGTRLTVV.

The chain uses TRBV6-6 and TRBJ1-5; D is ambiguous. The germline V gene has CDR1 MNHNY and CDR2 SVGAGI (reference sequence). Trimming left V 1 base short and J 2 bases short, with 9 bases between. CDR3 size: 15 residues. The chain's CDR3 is CASSYCRTCNQPQHF. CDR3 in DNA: TGTGCCAGCAGTTACTGCAGGACCTGCAATCAGCCCCAGCATTTT.

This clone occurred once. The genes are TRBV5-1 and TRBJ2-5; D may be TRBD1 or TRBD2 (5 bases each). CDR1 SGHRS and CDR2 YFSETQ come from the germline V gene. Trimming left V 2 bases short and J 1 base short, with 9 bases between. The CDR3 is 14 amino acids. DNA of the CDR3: TGCGCCAGCAGCTTCTACGGGGCCCAAGAGACCCAGTACTTC. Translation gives CASSFYGAQETQYF.

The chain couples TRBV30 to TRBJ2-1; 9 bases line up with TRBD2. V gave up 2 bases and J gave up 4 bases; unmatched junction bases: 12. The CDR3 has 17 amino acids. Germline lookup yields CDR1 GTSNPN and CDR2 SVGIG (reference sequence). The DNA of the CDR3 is TGTGCCTGGAGTTCCCTAAAGCCTAGCGGGATTTACAATGAGCAGTTCTTC. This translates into CAWSSLKPSGIYNEQFF. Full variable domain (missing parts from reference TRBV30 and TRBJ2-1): SQTIHQWPATLVQPVGSPLSLECTVEGTSNPNLYWYRQAAGRGLQLLFYSVGIGQISSEVPQNLSASRPQDRQFILSSKKLLLSDSGFYLCAWSSLKPSGIYNEQFFGPGTRLTVL.

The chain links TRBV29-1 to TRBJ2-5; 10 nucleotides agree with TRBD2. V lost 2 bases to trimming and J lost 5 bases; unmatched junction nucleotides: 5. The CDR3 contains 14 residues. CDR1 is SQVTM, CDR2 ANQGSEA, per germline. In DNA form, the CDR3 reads TGCAGCGTTGAAACAGCGGGAGGGTGGGAGACCCAGTACTTC. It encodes CSVETAGGWETQYF.

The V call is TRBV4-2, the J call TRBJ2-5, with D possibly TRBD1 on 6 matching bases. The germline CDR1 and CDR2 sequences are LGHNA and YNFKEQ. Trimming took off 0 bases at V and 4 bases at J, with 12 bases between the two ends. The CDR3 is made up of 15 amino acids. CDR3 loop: CASSQDRLGGETQYF. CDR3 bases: TGTGCCAGCAGCCAAGATCGGCTAGGGGGAGAGACCCAGTACTTC.

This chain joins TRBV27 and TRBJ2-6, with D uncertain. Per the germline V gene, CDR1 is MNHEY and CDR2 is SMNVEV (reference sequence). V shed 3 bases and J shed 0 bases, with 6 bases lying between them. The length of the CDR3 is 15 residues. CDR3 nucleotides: TGTGCCAGCAGTTTCGATGGCTCTGGGGCCAACGTCCTGACTTTC. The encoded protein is CASSFDGSGANVLTF.

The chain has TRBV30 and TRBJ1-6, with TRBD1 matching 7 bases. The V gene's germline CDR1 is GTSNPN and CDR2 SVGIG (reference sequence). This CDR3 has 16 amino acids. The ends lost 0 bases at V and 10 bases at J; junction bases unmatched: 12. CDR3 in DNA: TGTGCCTGGAGTGTATACCCCACAGGGGCGCGGTCACCCCTCCACTTT. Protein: CAWSVYPTGARSPLHF.

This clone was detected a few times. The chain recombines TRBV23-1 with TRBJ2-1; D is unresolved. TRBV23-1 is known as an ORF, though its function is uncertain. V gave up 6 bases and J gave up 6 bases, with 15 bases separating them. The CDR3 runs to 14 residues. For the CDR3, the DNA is TGCGCCAGCAGCTTTGGAGAGCCTGGCAATGAGCAGTTCTTC. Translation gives CASSFGEPGNEQFF.

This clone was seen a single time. The CDR3 coding sequence is TGTGCCAGCAGCCCGAGGGGGAATCAAGTCACCGGGGAGCTGTTTTTT. It encodes CASSPRGNQVTGELFF. The chain couples TRBV7-9 to TRBJ2-2; weak D call: TRBD1 (6 bases). This CDR3 region has 16 residues. Trimming left V 5 bases short and J 4 bases short, with 17 bases between. The V gene's germline CDR1 is SEHNR and CDR2 FQNEAQ (reference sequence). Combining the CDR3 with reference TRBV7-9 and TRBJ2-2 gives the whole variable domain DTGVSQNPRHKITKRGQNVTFRCDPISEHNRLYWYRQTLGQGPEFLTYFQNEAQLEKSRLLSDRFSAERPKGSFSTLEIQRTEQGDSAMYLCASSPRGNQVTGELFFGEGSRLTVL.

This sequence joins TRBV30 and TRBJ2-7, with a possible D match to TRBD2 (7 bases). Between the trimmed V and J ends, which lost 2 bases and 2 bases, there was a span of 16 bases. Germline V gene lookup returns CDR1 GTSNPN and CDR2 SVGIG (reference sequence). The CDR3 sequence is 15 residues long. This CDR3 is CAWSSHRAGAYEQYF. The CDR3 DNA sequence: TGTGCCTGGAGTTCCCACAGGGCGGGGGCCTACGAGCAGTACTTC.

The CDR3 DNA is TGCAGCGGCGGACAGGGGGCCTACGAGCAGTACTTC. Translation: CSGGQGAYEQYF. The chain uses TRBV29-1 and TRBJ2-7; 10 bases are a match to TRBD1. The germline V gene encodes CDR1 SQVTM and CDR2 ANQGSEA. J lost 2 bases, V lost 7 bases, and 2 bases had no gene match. The CDR3 length is 12 residues.

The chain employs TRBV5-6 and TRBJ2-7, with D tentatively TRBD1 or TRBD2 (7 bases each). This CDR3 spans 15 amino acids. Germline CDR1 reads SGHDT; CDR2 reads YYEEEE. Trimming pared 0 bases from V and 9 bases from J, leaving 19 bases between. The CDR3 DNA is TGTGCCAGCAGCTTGGCGCCAGGGGGGGCCCGCGGGCAGTACTTC. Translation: CASSLAPGGARGQYF. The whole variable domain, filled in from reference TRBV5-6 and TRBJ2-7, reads DAGVTQSPTHLIKTRGQQVTLRCSPKSGHDTVSWYQQALGQGPQFIFQYYEEEERQRGNFPDRFSGHQFPNYSSELNVNALLLGDSALYLCASSLAPGGARGQYFGPGTRLTVT.

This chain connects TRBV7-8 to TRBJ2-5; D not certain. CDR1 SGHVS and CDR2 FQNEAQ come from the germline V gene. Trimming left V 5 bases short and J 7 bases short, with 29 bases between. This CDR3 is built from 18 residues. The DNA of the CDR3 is TGTGCCAGCAGCGGCGTCCTCCCGGGCCAAATAAGATTTTGGACCCAGTACTTC. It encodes CASSGVLPGQIRFWTQYF.

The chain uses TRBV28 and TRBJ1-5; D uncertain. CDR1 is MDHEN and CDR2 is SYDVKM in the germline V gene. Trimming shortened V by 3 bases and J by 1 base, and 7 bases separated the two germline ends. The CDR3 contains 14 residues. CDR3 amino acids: CASSFWVSNQPQHF. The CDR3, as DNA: TGTGCCAGCAGTTTCTGGGTAAGCAATCAGCCCCAGCATTTT.

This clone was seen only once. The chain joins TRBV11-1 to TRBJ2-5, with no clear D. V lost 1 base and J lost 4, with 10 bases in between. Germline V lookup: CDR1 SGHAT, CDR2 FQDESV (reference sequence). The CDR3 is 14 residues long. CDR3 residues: CASSLGVSGETQYF. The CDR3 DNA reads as TGTGCCAGCAGCTTAGGAGTTTCGGGAGAGACCCAGTACTTC. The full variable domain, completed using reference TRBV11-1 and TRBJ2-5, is EAEVAQSPRYKITEKSQAVAFWCDPISGHATLYWYRQILGQGPELLVQFQDESVVDDSQLPKDRFSAERLKGVDSTLKIQPAELGDSAMYLCASSLGVSGETQYFGPGTRLLVL.

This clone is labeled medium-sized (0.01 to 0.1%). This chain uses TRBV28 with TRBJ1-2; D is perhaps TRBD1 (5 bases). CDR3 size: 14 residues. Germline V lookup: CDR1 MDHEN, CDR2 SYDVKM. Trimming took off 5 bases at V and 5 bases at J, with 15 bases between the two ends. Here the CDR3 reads CASSLRTPPYGYTF. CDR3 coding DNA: TGTGCCAGCAGTCTCCGGACACCACCTTATGGCTACACCTTC.

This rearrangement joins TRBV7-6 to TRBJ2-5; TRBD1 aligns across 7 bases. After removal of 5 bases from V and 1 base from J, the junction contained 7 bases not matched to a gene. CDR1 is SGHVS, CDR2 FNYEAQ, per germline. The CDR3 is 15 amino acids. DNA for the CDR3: TGTGCCAGCAGCCGACAGGGAAACCTCCAAGAGACCCAGTACTTC. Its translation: CASSRQGNLQETQYF.

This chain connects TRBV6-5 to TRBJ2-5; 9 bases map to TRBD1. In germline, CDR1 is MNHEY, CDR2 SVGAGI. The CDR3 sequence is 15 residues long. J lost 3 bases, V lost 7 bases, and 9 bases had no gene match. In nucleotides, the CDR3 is TGTGCCAGCAACCCTGCTAGACAGGGGGAAGAGACCCAGTACTTC. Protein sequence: CASNPARQGEETQYF.

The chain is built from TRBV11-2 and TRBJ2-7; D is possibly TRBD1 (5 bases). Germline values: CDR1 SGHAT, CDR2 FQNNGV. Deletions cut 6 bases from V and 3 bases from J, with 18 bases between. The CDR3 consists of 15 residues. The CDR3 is CASSSPGFTGYEQYF. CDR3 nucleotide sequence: TGTGCCAGCAGTTCCCCCGGTTTCACAGGCTACGAGCAGTACTTC.

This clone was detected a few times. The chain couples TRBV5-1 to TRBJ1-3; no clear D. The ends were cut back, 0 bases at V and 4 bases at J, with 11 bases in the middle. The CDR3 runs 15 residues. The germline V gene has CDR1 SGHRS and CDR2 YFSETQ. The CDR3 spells CASSLDGSGGNTIYF. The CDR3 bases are TGCGCCAGCAGCTTGGACGGGTCTGGGGGAAACACCATATATTTT.

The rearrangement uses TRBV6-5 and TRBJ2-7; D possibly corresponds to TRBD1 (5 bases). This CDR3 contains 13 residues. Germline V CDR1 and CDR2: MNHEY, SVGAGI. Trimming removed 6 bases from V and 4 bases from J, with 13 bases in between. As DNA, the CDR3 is TGTGCCAGCAGCGGGCAGGGCCCGTACGAGCAGTACTTC. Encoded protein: CASSGQGPYEQYF.

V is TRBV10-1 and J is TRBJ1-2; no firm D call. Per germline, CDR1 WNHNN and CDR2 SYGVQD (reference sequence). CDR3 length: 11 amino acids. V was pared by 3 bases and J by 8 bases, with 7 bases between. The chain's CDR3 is CASSEGKGYTF. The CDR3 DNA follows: TGCGCCAGCAGTGAAGGTAAGGGCTACACCTTC.

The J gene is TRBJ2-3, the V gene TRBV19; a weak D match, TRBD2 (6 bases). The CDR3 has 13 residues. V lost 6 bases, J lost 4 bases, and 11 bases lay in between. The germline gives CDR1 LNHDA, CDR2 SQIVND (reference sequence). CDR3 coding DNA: TGTGCCAGTAGGGGTAGGGAGGCAGATACGCAGTATTTT. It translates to CASRGREADTQYF.